Listed below are T cell receptor beta chains from one sample, sequenced in a study of beta chain features in type 1 diabetes. This table comes from immunoSEQ multiplex PCR, and its TCRdb copy is limited to in-frame clones, with some not included. The sample lists some 270,000 clones, roughly 13% occurring once. The sample taken for sequencing was naive CD4+ T cells from blood. These TCRs come from a woman between 35 and 50 years old in good health. The CDR3 runs from the conserved cysteine through the conserved F or W. The D gene is left open where the match is weak. Rows may omit the clone size; those that give it use once, few, many or a size class.

D gene	V gene	J gene	clone size	CDR3 protein	CDR3 DNA
TRBD1	TRBV19	TRBJ1-1	NA	CASTGTGGTEAFF	TGTGCCAGTACCGGGACAGGGGGGACTGAAGCTTTCTTT
NA	TRBV19	TRBJ1-2	NA	CASSGPPGWYGYTF	TGTGCCAGTAGTGGCCCCCCGGGGTGGTATGGCTACACCTTC
TRBD1	TRBV4-3	TRBJ2-4	many	CASSQNDRANIQYF	TGCGCCAGCAGCCAGAACGACAGGGCCAACATTCAGTACTTC
TRBD1	TRBV7-9	TRBJ2-7	few	CAPPNWDRDSYEQYF	TGTGCTCCCCCGAACTGGGACAGGGACTCCTACGAGCAGTACTTC
NA	TRBV14	TRBJ1-2	few	CASSQDLGVDYGYTF	TGTGCCAGCAGCCAAGATCTAGGGGTTGACTATGGCTACACCTTC
TRBD2	TRBV7-8	TRBJ2-5	few	CASSPGREETQYF	TGTGCCAGCAGCCCAGGGAGGGAAGAGACCCAGTACTTC
NA	TRBV6-5	TRBJ1-1	once	CASFQGAEAFF	TGTGCCAGCTTTCAGGGCGCTGAAGCTTTCTTT
TRBD2	TRBV9	TRBJ2-1	once	CASSAGASGAKEQFF	TGTGCCAGCAGCGCTGGGGCTAGCGGGGCGAAAGAGCAGTTCTTC
TRBD2	TRBV10-1	TRBJ2-2	NA	CASQSGGNTGELFF	TGCGCCAGCCAAAGCGGGGGGAACACCGGGGAGCTGTTTTTT
NA	TRBV18	TRBJ1-2	NA	CASSPGQNYGYTF	TGTGCCAGCTCACCTGGCCAGAACTATGGCTACACCTTC
NA	TRBV18	TRBJ2-1	few	CASSPGQLNYEQFF	TGTGCCAGCTCACCCGGACAGCTTAACTATGAGCAGTTCTTC
NA	TRBV6-5	TRBJ1-2	NA	CASSRGGPYGYTF	TGTGCCAGCAGTCGCGGGGGGCCCTATGGCTACACCTTC
NA	TRBV5-8	TRBJ2-5	few	CASSLRGRVSSQYF	TGTGCCAGCAGCTTGAGGGGCAGGGTTTCGTCCCAGTACTTC
TRBD2	TRBV7-2	TRBJ2-5	NA	CASSLPGGVETQYF	TGTGCCAGCAGCTTACCCGGGGGGGTAGAGACCCAGTACTTC
NA	TRBV5-5	TRBJ2-3	few	CASSLPGDTQYF	TGTGCCAGCAGCTTGCCCGGAGATACGCAGTATTTT
NA	TRBV19	TRBJ1-5	few	CASSIDLMPGRDNNQPQHF	TGTGCCAGTAGTATAGATCTGATGCCAGGGAGGGACAACAATCAGCCCCAGCATTTT
TRBD2	TRBV14	TRBJ2-7	NA	CASSQGRLAEYYEQYF	TGTGCCAGCAGCCAAGGTCGACTAGCGGAGTACTACGAGCAGTACTTC
TRBD1	TRBV25-1	TRBJ2-5	NA	CASSPGGQETQYF	TGTGCCAGCAGTCCAGGGGGACAAGAGACCCAGTACTTC
TRBD1	TRBV7-2	TRBJ1-2	NA	CASSLAGRGTDGYTF	TGTGCCAGCAGCTTAGCGGGCAGGGGGACGGATGGCTACACCTTC
NA	TRBV10-3	TRBJ2-1	few	CAISESLAGVRDEQFF	TGTGCCATCAGTGAGTCGTTGGCCGGGGTTCGGGATGAGCAGTTCTTC
NA	TRBV5-1	TRBJ2-3	few	CASSLRGGEEDTQYF	TGCGCCAGCAGCTTAAGAGGGGGTGAGGAAGATACGCAGTATTTT
TRBD1	TRBV7-2	TRBJ2-5	NA	CASSLDRVKETQYF	TGTGCCAGCAGCTTGGACAGGGTAAAAGAGACCCAGTACTTC
NA	TRBV5-1	TRBJ1-6	few	CASSLRRYSPLHF	TGCGCCAGCAGCTTGAGGCGGTACTCACCCCTCCACTTT
NA	TRBV5-4	TRBJ2-7	few	CASSQEPTSWSEQYF	TGTGCCAGCAGTCAAGAGCCGACTAGTTGGTCCGAGCAGTACTTC
NA	TRBV18	TRBJ2-3	few	CASSPQQDTQYF	TGTGCCAGCTCACCGCAACAAGATACGCAGTATTTT
NA	TRBV6-5	TRBJ2-1	few	CATYKGGIHNEQFF	TGTGCCACCTATAAGGGAGGAATACACAATGAGCAGTTCTTC